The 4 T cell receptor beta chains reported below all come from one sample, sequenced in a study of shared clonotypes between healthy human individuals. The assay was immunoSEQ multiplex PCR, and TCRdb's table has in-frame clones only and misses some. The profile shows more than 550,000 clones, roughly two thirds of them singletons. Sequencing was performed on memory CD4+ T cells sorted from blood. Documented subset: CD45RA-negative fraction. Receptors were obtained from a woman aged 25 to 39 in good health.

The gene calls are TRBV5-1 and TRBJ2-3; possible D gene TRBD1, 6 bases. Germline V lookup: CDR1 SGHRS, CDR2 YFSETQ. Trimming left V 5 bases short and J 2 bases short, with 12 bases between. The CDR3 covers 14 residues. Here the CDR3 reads CASRGQSNTDTQYF. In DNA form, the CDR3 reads TGCGCCAGCAGAGGACAGAGCAACACAGATACGCAGTATTTT. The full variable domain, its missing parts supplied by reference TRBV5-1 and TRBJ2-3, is KAGVTQTPRYLIKTRGQQVTLSCSPISGHRSVSWYQQTPGQGLQFLFEYFSETQRNKGNFPGRFSGRQFSNSRSEMNVSTLELGDSALYLCASRGQSNTDTQYFGPGTRLTVL.

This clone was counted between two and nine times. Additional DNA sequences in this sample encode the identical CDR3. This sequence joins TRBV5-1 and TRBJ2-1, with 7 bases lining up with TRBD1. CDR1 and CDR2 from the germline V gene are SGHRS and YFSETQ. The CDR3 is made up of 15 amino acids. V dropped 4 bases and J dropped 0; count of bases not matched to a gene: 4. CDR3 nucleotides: TGCGCCAGCAGCCGGGACAGCAGCTCCTACAATGAGCAGTTCTTC. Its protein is CASSRDSSSYNEQFF.

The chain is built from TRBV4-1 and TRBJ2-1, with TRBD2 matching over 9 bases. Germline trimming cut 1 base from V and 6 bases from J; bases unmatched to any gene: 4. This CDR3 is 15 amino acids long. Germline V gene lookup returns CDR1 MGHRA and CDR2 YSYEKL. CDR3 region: CASSQGSGSSNEQFF. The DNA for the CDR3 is TGCGCCAGCAGCCAAGGTAGCGGGAGCTCCAATGAGCAGTTCTTC.

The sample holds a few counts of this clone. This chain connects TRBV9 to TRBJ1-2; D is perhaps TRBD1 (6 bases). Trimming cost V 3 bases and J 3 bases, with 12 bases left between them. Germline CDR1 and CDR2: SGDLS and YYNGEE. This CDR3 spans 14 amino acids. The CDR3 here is CASSGGGPYYGYTF. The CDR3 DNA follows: TGTGCCAGCAGCGGGGGGGGCCCCTACTATGGCTACACCTTC.